This TCR beta chain is drawn from a study of cytomegalovirus exposure and HLA in healthy donors (dated by TCRdb to 2016 to 2017). Some background on the complete study: According to an earlier analysis of 587 of the donors, some 180 million T cells yielded some 110 million unique TCR beta sequences and 276 Gb of sequence data. The number of typed donors differed by locus: about 629-630 for A, B, C, DRB1 and DQB1; some 500 for DQA1; around 580 for DPA1; and around 470 for DPB1. An earlier analysis of 587 of the donors used high-throughput TCR beta sequencing to judge whether each TCR beta V gene segment behaved as functional or pseudogenic. Donor age, sex, ethnicity and CMV serostatus were collected together with the repertoire data. To study patterns of TCR occurrence, a later analysis re-analyzed previously published TCR beta repertoires from several hundred donors and added high-resolution HLA genotyping. The study combined high-throughput TCR immunosequencing, statistical association of individual TCRs with disease status, and machine learning to predict cytomegalovirus infection status. HLA typing covered class I and class II loci at four-digit resolution. Across 300 to 400 genotyped donors of the cohort, an average of roughly 250,000 unique TCR beta nucleotide sequences per donor were sequenced, and 15% to 20% of those sequences were non-productive. Of the 300 to 450 genotyped donors, 75% to 85% were placed in the genetic ancestry cluster associated with self-reported Caucasian donors. In addition to the first cohort of roughly 700 subjects, a separate validation cohort of 100 to 150 different subjects was used. Roughly 300 gigabases of sequencing data and approximately 80 million unique TCR sequences were included in an early release covering around 600 HLA-typed donors. The later analysis used no new phenotypic data to find candidate immune exposures, relying instead on TCR beta sequences and their occurrence across donors. Genome-wide SNP genotypes for about 65% of the 666 donors were used in a later genetic analysis, which treated that subset as a discovery cohort. The study used immunosequencing to profile the T cell repertoires of under 700 subjects and linked those repertoires to cytomegalovirus serostatus. Because of strong linkage in the cohort, roughly five DR-DQ haplotypes were treated as single units for association and clustering. All discovery cohort repertoires had been generated using a single sequencing platform. The aim of the study was to test whether cataloging public T cell receptors could identify signatures of past pathogen exposure.

On the study overall, not on this receptor specifically: A later analysis reported that several top co-occurrence clusters appeared linked to parvovirus B19, influenza, CMV and Epstein-Barr virus. An association between a missense DCLRE1C variant and V-gene and J-gene trimming of TCR beta chains was found in a later genetic analysis and replicated in an independent cohort. Correlated functional status among segregating V segments might reflect linkage disequilibrium, but an unknown experimental factor could not be ruled out. In a later analysis, HLA-associated TCR beta chains showed more clonal expansion and lower generation probabilities than non-associated chains that were equally common. Compared with the approximately 710-donor mean, donors in an Asian-associated ancestry cluster had fewer N-insertions in productive TCRs, according to a later genetic analysis. Because counts were too low, approximately 18 rarely observed V segments, including chromosome 9 orphons, were excluded from the earlier analysis of fewer than 650 of the donors. The sequencing pipeline was judged likely to have produced a cluster of highly shared sequence variants as a technical artifact. Because HLA typing was missing for some donors at each locus, association tests included only the typed subset. In a later analysis, the rate of TCR association differed among HLA loci, with DRB1 alleles having the most associated TCRs and HLA-C alleles having the fewest. A further reported finding was that TCR beta sequences accurately predicted the HLA-A and HLA-B alleles for most subjects in the first cohort. Across donors, most TCR sequences were observed very rarely, whereas some public TCRs were present in many individuals. In this cohort, only TCR beta chains were sequenced, and detectable features were limited by the absence of alpha or paired-chain data. In the study, roughly 160 TCR beta chains were listed as associated with cytomegalovirus. Roughly uniform sequencing depth across donors was assumed in presence/absence analyses, although this assumption may not hold. Cytomegalovirus status was reported to be diagnosed by the classifier with high specificity and sensitivity in both the original and validation cohorts. Specific HLA alleles were associated with 18,000 or so TCR beta sequences at a false discovery rate of 0.05 in a later analysis. Broadly in line with IMGT annotations, most TCR beta V segments showed up in productive rearrangements about 87% or about 30% of the time in an earlier analysis of roughly 590 of the donors. In vitro tests confirmed that a few of the cytomegalovirus-associated TCR beta chains recognize cytomegalovirus antigens. CMV serostatus was the only immune exposure information available for the cohort. Most CMV-associated TCR beta chains appeared to be HLA-restricted in a later analysis, and the HLA associations seemed to be driven largely by CMV exposure. When HLA alleles, especially DR and DQ, strongly co-occurred, TCR associations were difficult to assign to individual alleles. The authors suggested that the approach could potentially be extended to other disease states and immunological phenotypes.

As to this clone: What this receptor recognizes is not known. Base qualities were left out, and no much larger clone turns up one base away.

The cohort was made up of 500 to 850 healthy bone marrow donors. At the time of sampling, every cohort member was nominally healthy, though immune exposures that went unrecorded were likely present. The donor tested CMV seronegative, placing the donor among the 350 to 400 seronegative members of the cohort. A peripheral blood sample was collected from each donor, and TCR beta sequencing was performed on peripheral blood mononuclear cells. The Qiagen DNeasy Blood Extraction Kit was used to extract genomic DNA from the blood cell samples. The method was the immunoSEQ multiplex PCR assay. For the multiplex PCR, a mixture combining 60 forward primers for TCR Vbeta segments and 13 reverse primers for TCR Jbeta segments was used. The CDR3 region of rearranged TCR beta genes was amplified from genomic DNA with a multiplex PCR assay. The Illumina HiSeq System was used to sequence the amplified TCR beta libraries as 87-base-pair reads. Per the source publication's procedure: In a later analysis, tens of millions of unique TCR beta chains were counted across the 666 repertoires, and roughly 10 million of these chains were shared by at least two donors. Raw reads were error-corrected and collapsed into unique sequences by a nearest-neighbor algorithm in which closely related sequences were merged to remove PCR and sequencing errors. To assign V, D and J gene segments, CDR3 sequences were aligned to IMGT reference sequences. For a sequence to be retained, a match of at least six nucleotides to both a V gene segment and a J gene segment was required. Rearrangements were classified as productive when the CDR3 lacked stop codons and remained in frame with V and J, and all other rearrangements were classified as non-productive. CDR3 was defined by IMGT convention, running from the second conserved V-encoded cysteine to the conserved J-encoded phenylalanine. In an earlier analysis of approximately 590 of the donors, sequences lacking an unambiguous match to a single V gene segment were excluded. An earlier analysis of several hundred of the donors classified V segments as functional when productive rearrangements were above 56.7% and as segregating when the standard deviation between donors was above 5%. To diagnose cytomegalovirus status from the catalog of TCR beta chain sequences, a statistical classification framework was built. In a later analysis, V and J genes were assigned by comparing TCR nucleotide sequences against IMGT/GENE-DB human TR gene sequences. The TCRdist pipeline was used in a later analysis to assign CDR3 sequences and most-parsimonious VDJ recombination scenarios. A later analysis defined each TCR beta chain by its CDR3 amino acid sequence plus V-gene family, and excluded reads lacking a unique V-gene family. A later analysis removed several hundred highly shared, low-generation-probability nucleotide sequences to deal with suspected cross-contamination and a sequencing artifact. For each public chain, a later analysis derived a clonal expansion index from normalized ranks of inferred template counts within each repertoire. In a later analysis, generation probabilities were computed using a VDJ recombination model fitted to out-of-frame rearrangements, and the results were checked against IGoR. Hypergeometric tests were used in a later analysis to score TCR-TCR, TCR-HLA and TCR-CMV co-occurrence, with a repertoire-size bias correction applied to the TCR pairs. In a later analysis, false discovery rates were estimated by permuting HLA or CMV assignments 20 times. A later analysis grouped co-occurring TCRs with DBSCAN, adding TCRdist sequence similarity when clustering within HLA-allele-positive subsets. Repertoires with fewer than 30,000 or more than 120,000 public chains, plus five repertoires with anomalous nucleotide sharing, were excluded from co-occurrence clustering. TCRdb limited this immuneACCESS table to in-frame rearrangements with V and J called. A share of clones is missing; checked studies link under half to unresolved V genes, and the rest is unexplained. That table supplies the V and J calls and clone size; D and trimming were determined from the DNA. This sample is represented by fewer than 250,000 clones; 75% to 80% of them were singletons. Together, the top ten hold approximately 2% of the sample.

The sequencing sample was made of PBMCs. The clonotype originates from a male donor in good health and CMV-seronegative.

The sequenced DNA: TGTGCCAGCAGCTTGGGAGGGGGCGACGAGCAGTACTTC. The encoded protein is CASSLGGGDEQYF. The chain joins TRBV5-4 to TRBJ2-7; 7 junctional bases match TRBD1. Trimming leaves V shorter by 0 bases and J shorter by 5 bases, with the junction holding 2 bases beyond the gene matches. Per the germline V gene (reference sequence), SGHNT is the CDR1 and YYREEE is the CDR2. From the cysteine up to the phenylalanine, the CDR3 has a length of 13 residues. Of the read, only the CDR3 DNA is kept; its 39 bases are in frame from base 1.